What follows describes a single T cell receptor (beta chain). Authors' analysis steps: Reference gene primers were amplified, and this amplification served to estimate nucleated cell counts. Assay: immunoSEQ multiplex PCR; the TCRdb copy retains only in-frame clones and omits some. From that table come the V and J calls and clone size; the DNA was used to work out D and trimming. The sample yields fewer than 450,000 clones, about 90% seen once. V was cut by 0 bases and J by 6 bases, with 15 bases left in between. Germline V lookup: CDR1 MNHEY, CDR2 SVGAGI. The CDR3 extends over 16 amino acids. This entry is derived from a study of blood T cell repertoires in COVID-19. Across the study: COVID-19 samples, acute and convalescent, were from the United States, Italy and Spain.

This clonotype originated in a woman in her twenties or thirties who had recovered from COVID-19. Sample: PBMCs or T cells enriched from blood (not recorded which). This chain connects TRBV6-5 to TRBJ2-1, with D maybe TRBD1 (5 bases). In DNA, the CDR3 is TGTGCCAGCAGTTACTCGAAGGTAGCAGGGTCCAATGAGCAGTTCTTC. It codes for CASSYSKVAGSNEQFF.